This is a list of T cell receptor beta chains from one sample in a study of T cell responses to AZD1222 COVID-19 vaccine. The data were produced by immunoSEQ multiplex PCR, yet TCRdb's version contains in-frame clones alone and is incomplete. Among around 99,000 clones listed, more than 70% were seen once. The specimen was peripheral blood, collected on day 0 of AZD1222 vaccination. All receptors derive from an adult in good health. The CDR3 runs from the conserved cysteine through the conserved F or W. The D gene is left open where the match is weak. Clone sizes are given selectively: once, few, many, or a class where the clone is expanded.

d_gene	v_gene	abundance	j_gene	CDR3aa	CDR3nt
-	TRBV27	-	TRBJ1-5	CASSLYAGGNQPQHF	TGTGCCAGCAGTTTATATGCGGGAGGCAATCAGCCCCAGCATTTT
TRBD1	TRBV30	-	TRBJ1-6	CAWSAGQTNSPLHF	TGTGCCTGGAGCGCGGGACAGACAAATTCACCCCTCCACTTT
-	TRBV19	-	TRBJ1-4	CASRGIATNEKLFF	TGTGCCAGTAGGGGAATAGCAACTAATGAAAAACTGTTTTTT
TRBD1	TRBV30	-	TRBJ1-2	CAWSLDRGNYGYTF	TGTGCCTGGAGTTTAGACAGGGGTAACTATGGCTACACCTTC
-	TRBV15	-	TRBJ1-4	CATSRSSGRGEKLFF	TGTGCCACCAGCAGGTCTTCGGGGCGGGGTGAAAAACTGTTTTTT
-	TRBV4-3	-	TRBJ2-2	CASSRTSNTGELFF	TGCGCCAGCAGCCGTACTTCGAACACCGGGGAGCTGTTTTTT
-	TRBV15	once	TRBJ1-1	CATSSLRSNTEAFF	TGTGCCACCAGCTCCCTCCGTTCGAACACTGAAGCTTTCTTT
-	TRBV29-1	-	TRBJ1-1	CSVGWGAGGTEAFF	TGCAGCGTTGGGTGGGGCGCGGGAGGAACTGAAGCTTTCTTT
-	TRBV27	-	TRBJ2-7	CASSLKGDLYEQYF	TGTGCCAGCAGTTTAAAAGGGGATCTTTACGAGCAGTACTTC
-	TRBV18	-	TRBJ1-5	CASSKREDSNQPQHF	TGTGCCAGCTCAAAGAGGGAGGATAGCAATCAGCCCCAGCATTTT
-	TRBV25-1	-	TRBJ2-1	CASSERQGRVAEQFF	TGTGCCAGCAGTGAAAGACAGGGGAGGGTCGCTGAGCAGTTCTTC
TRBD1	TRBV28	-	TRBJ2-5	CASSSIRQGWFKETQYF	TGTGCCAGCAGTTCCATCCGACAGGGATGGTTCAAAGAGACCCAGTACTTC
TRBD1	TRBV4-1	once	TRBJ2-1	CASSQPGDRGRNEQFF	TGCGCCAGCAGCCAACCCGGGGACAGGGGAAGAAATGAGCAGTTCTTC
-	TRBV6-1	-	TRBJ2-3	CASSESSATDTQYF	TGTGCCAGCAGTGAGAGTAGTGCCACAGATACGCAGTATTTT
-	TRBV12-3/TRBV12-4	-	TRBJ1-5	CASSGSNSLHF	TGTGCCAGCAGCGGGAGCAATTCCCTGCATTTT
TRBD1	TRBV2	once	TRBJ1-1	CASSRQGARYTEAFF	TGTGCCAGCAGTCGACAGGGGGCGCGGTACACTGAAGCTTTCTTT
-	TRBV18	few	TRBJ2-2	CASSPQKNTGELFF	TGTGCCAGCTCACCACAAAAGAACACCGGGGAGCTGTTTTTT
TRBD1	TRBV28	-	TRBJ2-7	CASSSGTGGYEQYF	TGTGCCAGCAGTTCCGGGACAGGGGGCTACGAGCAGTACTTC
TRBD1	TRBV28	-	TRBJ2-7	CASIPGDRGSNEQYF	TGTGCCAGCATCCCGGGGGACAGGGGTTCTAACGAGCAGTACTTC
TRBD1	TRBV7-2	-	TRBJ1-5	CASSTGQGDYSNQPQHF	TGTGCCAGCAGCACGGGACAGGGGGACTATAGCAATCAGCCCCAGCATTTT
TRBD2	TRBV27	-	TRBJ2-1	CASSPTSGRRSEQFF	TGTGCCAGCAGTCCGACTAGCGGGAGGCGGTCTGAGCAGTTCTTC
TRBD1	TRBV18	once	TRBJ1-3	CASSPPTGLSGNTIYF	TGTGCCAGCTCACCGCCGACAGGGTTGTCGGGAAACACCATATATTTT
-	TRBV5-1	-	TRBJ1-3	CASSSEYTIYF	TGCGCCAGCAGCTCCGAGTACACCATATATTTT
TRBD1	TRBV18	-	TRBJ2-1	CASSPPRGQSSYNEQFF	TGTGCCAGCTCACCACCTAGGGGACAGAGCTCCTACAATGAGCAGTTCTTC
TRBD1	TRBV5-4	-	TRBJ2-3	CASSPGTGAGWDTQYF	TGTGCCAGCAGCCCCGGGACAGGGGCGGGTTGGGATACGCAGTATTTT
-	TRBV30	-	TRBJ1-5	CAWPYFRSNQPQHF	TGTGCATGGCCGTATTTTAGGAGCAATCAGCCCCAGCATTTT
-	TRBV5-1	-	TRBJ1-1	CASSFRPGSASTEAFF	TGCGCCAGCAGCTTTAGACCAGGGTCGGCAAGCACTGAAGCTTTCTTT